The present TCR beta chain was sequenced within a study of regulatory T cells in long-lasting Graves disease. Points from the study as a whole: Accuracy could have been hurt by small sample size. TCR diversity was lower in persistent than newly diagnosed Graves' disease.

In the case of this clonotype: The antigen remains unidentified.

The CDR3 runs to 14 residues. With 0 bases clipped from V and 4 bases from J, the junction kept 2 bases outside the gene matches. CDR1 and CDR2 from the germline V gene are DFQATT and SNEGSKA (reference sequence). Described time point: persistent/refractory GD, antithyroid drugs over 5 years with positive TRAb. Extracted RNA from PBMCs served as the source of the TCR library. American Thyroid Association guidelines defined Graves' disease diagnosis. Roughly 9 milliliters of peripheral blood were taken and placed in EDTA tubes. Investigators prepared the TCR beta libraries by applying iRepertoire HTBI primers and Arm-PCR of CDR3 regions. MiXCR, applied by TCRdb to the multiplex PCR reads, yields one record per CDR3 protein. Here the sample spans roughly 300,000 distinct CDR3 sequences, around 19% being singletons.

This specimen was peripheral blood mononuclear cells (PBMCs), taken when the disease was refractory, from a patient treated with antithyroid drugs. This clonotype was sampled from a female donor with Graves disease. The chain carries TRBV20-1 and TRBJ2-2, with 7 bases fitting TRBD2. The CDR3 spells CSAREGGSTGELFF. CDR3 coding DNA: TGCAGTGCTAGAGAGGGAGGGAGCACCGGGGAGCTGTTTTTT.